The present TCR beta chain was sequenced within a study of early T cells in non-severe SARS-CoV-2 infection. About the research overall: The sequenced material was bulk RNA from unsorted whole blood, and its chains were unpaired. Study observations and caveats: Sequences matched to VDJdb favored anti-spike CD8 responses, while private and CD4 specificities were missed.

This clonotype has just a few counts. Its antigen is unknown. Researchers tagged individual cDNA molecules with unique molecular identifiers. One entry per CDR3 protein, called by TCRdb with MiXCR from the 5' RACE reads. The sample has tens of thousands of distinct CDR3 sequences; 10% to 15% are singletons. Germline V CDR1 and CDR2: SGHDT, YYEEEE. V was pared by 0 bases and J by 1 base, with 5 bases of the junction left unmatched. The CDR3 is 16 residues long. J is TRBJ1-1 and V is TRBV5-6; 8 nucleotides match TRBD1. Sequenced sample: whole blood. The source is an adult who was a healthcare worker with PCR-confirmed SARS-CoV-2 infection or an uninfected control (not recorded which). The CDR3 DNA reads TGTGCCAGCAGCTTGGCCAGGGGGCAGAGGAACACTGAAGCTTTCTTT. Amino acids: CASSLARGQRNTEAFF.